The 19 T cell receptor beta chains listed next were all sequenced from one sample in a study of shared clonotypes between healthy human individuals. TCRdb keeps only in-frame clones here, not all; method: immunoSEQ multiplex PCR. The repertoire holds 170,000 or so clones, with about 66% as singletons. The sequenced sample consisted of memory CD4+ T cells sorted from blood. Indicated subset: CD45RA-negative fraction. All receptors derive from a man younger than 40 in good health.

The V and J genes are TRBV5-4 and TRBJ2-1; D is unresolved. V was trimmed by 0 bases and J by 0 bases, leaving 4 bases between them. Looked up from germline, CDR1 is SGHNT and CDR2 is YYREEE (reference sequence). CDR3 length: 14 amino acids. CDR3 sequence (DNA): TGTGCCAGCAGCTTGGGGGGCTCCTACAATGAGCAGTTCTTC. It codes for CASSLGGSYNEQFF. The full variable domain, in which reference TRBV5-4 and TRBJ2-1 provide the parts outside the CDR3, is ETGVTQSPTHLIKTRGQQVTLRCSSQSGHNTVSWYQQALGQGPQFIFQYYREEENGRGNFPPRFSGLQFPNYSSELNVNALELDDSALYLCASSLGGSYNEQFFGPGTRLTVL.

The chain uses TRBV21-1 and TRBJ2-3; the tabulated D call, TRBD2, remains unverified against the DNA. TRBV21-1 is annotated as a pseudogene. This CDR3 contains 16 residues. The chain's CDR3 is CASSKGEDRGADTQYF. In DNA, the CDR3 is TGTGCCAGCAGCAAAGGGGAGGACCGCGGGGCAGATACGCAGTATTTT.

This chain connects TRBV2 to TRBJ2-1; 10 bases match TRBD2. The length of the CDR3 is 16 residues. Germline CDR1 and CDR2: SNHLY and FYNNEI. Unmatched junction bases numbered 5, after V lost 4 bases and J lost 2 bases. CDR3 amino acids: CASSVSLAGAYNEQFF. The CDR3 nucleotides are TGTGCCAGCAGTGTTTCCCTAGCGGGGGCCTACAATGAGCAGTTCTTC.

The rearrangement links TRBV30 to TRBJ2-1; 7 bases align to TRBD2. The germline gives CDR1 GTSNPN, CDR2 SVGIG (reference sequence). This CDR3 spans 15 amino acids. V was clipped by 4 bases and J by 9 bases; unmatched bases: 15. In DNA, the CDR3 is TGTGCCTGGACTCCAGGCCGGGGGAGGGCTCTTGAGCAGTTCTTC. Protein product: CAWTPGRGRALEQFF.

The chain is built from TRBV5-1 and TRBJ2-1; 7 bases are shared with TRBD2. This CDR3 region has 17 residues. Per the germline V gene, CDR1 is SGHRS and CDR2 is YFSETQ. The V and J ends lost 4 bases and 1 base, in that order; junction bases with no gene match: 11. CDR3 loop: CASSRRPSGNSYNEQFF. In DNA form, the CDR3 reads TGCGCCAGCAGCCGACGCCCTAGCGGTAATTCCTACAATGAGCAGTTCTTC.

This sequence joins TRBV21-1 and TRBJ2-5; TRBD1, the table's D call, lacks a check against the DNA. TRBV21-1 is a documented pseudogene. The CDR3 length is 19 residues. The CDR3 DNA is TGTGCCAGCAGCAAAACTTTAAGGGGTTTGATTGCGAAACAAGAGACCCAGTACTTC. Encoded protein: CASSKTLRGLIAKQETQYF.

This clone came up a few times. This rearrangement joins TRBV19 to TRBJ1-5, with no clear D. There are 13 residues in the CDR3. V lost 3 bases and J 4 bases, leaving 7 bases between the germline ends. CDR1 is LNHDA, CDR2 SQIVND, per germline (reference sequence). CDR3 region: CASSIRNNQPQHF. CDR3 coding DNA: TGTGCCAGTAGTATCAGGAATAATCAGCCCCAGCATTTT.

The chain has TRBV9 and TRBJ2-2; D uncertain. The germline V gene encodes CDR1 SGDLS and CDR2 YYNGEE. V was shortened by 0 bases and J by 7 bases, with 7 bases between the two germline ends. The CDR3 extends over 13 amino acids. The CDR3 reads CASSVDLGGELFF. The CDR3 region has the DNA TGTGCCAGCAGCGTAGACCTCGGCGGGGAGCTGTTTTTT.

The chain's CDR3 is CASSFISAFEYGYTF. In nucleotides, the CDR3 is TGTGCCAGCAGCTTTATATCAGCCTTTGAATATGGCTACACCTTC. The chain links TRBV7-2 to TRBJ1-2; D remains unclear. This CDR3 is 15 amino acids long. Germline CDR1 and CDR2: SGHTA and FQGNSA. Trimming took off 3 bases at V and 5 bases at J, with 16 bases between the two ends.

V gene TRBV15 combines with J gene TRBJ2-1; D may be TRBD2 (6 bases). V lost 3 bases and J lost 0, with 12 bases in between. The CDR3 is 16 residues long. Per germline, CDR1 LNHNV and CDR2 YYDKDF (reference sequence). The CDR3 DNA reads as TGTGCCACCAGCAGCCTAGAGGGAGGCTCCTACAATGAGCAGTTCTTC. Translating it yields CATSSLEGGSYNEQFF.

This clone was found a few times. The chain carries TRBV27 and TRBJ1-5; D is perhaps TRBD1 (5 bases). Deletions cut 0 bases from V and 7 bases from J, with 10 bases between. This CDR3 is built from 14 residues. Germline loops: CDR1 MNHEY, CDR2 SMNVEV (reference sequence). CDR3: CASSLSQGRQPQHF. In DNA, the CDR3 is TGTGCCAGCAGTTTATCCCAGGGTCGGCAGCCCCAGCATTTT.

The V gene is TRBV18, the J gene TRBJ2-6; D is uncertain. The CDR3 length is 14 residues. With 6 bases removed from V and 4 bases from J, the gap between germline ends came to 10 bases. CDR1 and CDR2 from the germline V gene are KGHSH and LQKENI. The CDR3 is CASSPVRGANVLTF. CDR3 coding DNA: TGTGCCAGCTCCCCTGTTCGAGGGGCCAACGTCCTGACTTTC. Using reference TRBV18 and TRBJ2-6 for the parts outside the CDR3, the full variable domain is NAGVMQNPRHLVRRRGQEARLRCSPMKGHSHVYWYRQLPEEGLKFMVYLQKENIIDESGMPKERFSAEFPKEGPSILRIQQVVRGDSAAYFCASSPVRGANVLTFGAGSRLTVL.

This clone was seen only a few times. The V call is TRBV28, the J call TRBJ2-7; maybe TRBD2 (7 bases). Trimming pared 6 bases from V and 7 bases from J, leaving 13 bases between. Per the germline V gene, CDR1 is MDHEN and CDR2 is SYDVKM. This CDR3 is 12 amino acids long. The CDR3 here is CASRGGGWEQYF. CDR3 DNA: TGTGCCAGCAGAGGGGGGGGATGGGAGCAGTACTTC.

The J gene is TRBJ2-6, the V gene TRBV5-4, with D uncertain. The V gene's germline CDR1 is SGHNT and CDR2 YYREEE (reference sequence). This CDR3 is built from 15 residues. Trimming stripped 0 bases from V and 0 bases from J, with 4 bases between. Here the CDR3 reads CASSLDNSGANVLTF. For the CDR3, the DNA is TGTGCCAGCAGCTTGGACAACTCTGGGGCCAACGTCCTGACTTTC.

V and J are TRBV18 and TRBJ2-1; tentative D call: TRBD1 (5 bases). Germline loops: CDR1 KGHSH, CDR2 LQKENI. Deletions cut 0 bases from V and 6 bases from J, with 6 bases between. The CDR3 covers 13 residues. The CDR3, as DNA: TGTGCCAGCTCACCACCAGGGGCCAATGAGCAGTTCTTC. The encoded protein is CASSPPGANEQFF.

In its sample, this clone was seen a few times. The sample contains more than one DNA sequence encoding this CDR3. The chain joins TRBV5-4 to TRBJ2-1, with TRBD2 matching 10 bases. The CDR3 spans 15 residues. Germline loops: CDR1 SGHNT, CDR2 YYREEE (reference sequence). Trimming at V came to 0 bases and at J to 4 bases, leaving 1 base not matched to a gene. As DNA, the CDR3 is TGTGCCAGCAGCTTGGAACTAGCGGGGTACAATGAGCAGTTCTTC. It specifies CASSLELAGYNEQFF.

The chain joins TRBV4-2 to TRBJ2-1; 10 positions match TRBD2. J lost 2 bases, V lost 2 bases, and 3 bases had no gene match. Looked up from germline, CDR1 is LGHNA and CDR2 is YNFKEQ. The CDR3 spans 16 residues. The CDR3 DNA reads TGTGCCAGCAGCCAACCGCTAGCGGGAGCCTACAATGAGCAGTTCTTC. Its protein product is CASSQPLAGAYNEQFF.

The rearrangement joins TRBV27 to TRBJ2-3, with D uncertain. The CDR3 has 12 amino acids. Germline values: CDR1 MNHEY, CDR2 SMNVEV (reference sequence). Trimming removed 1 base from V and 11 bases from J, with 10 bases in between. CDR3 sequence: CASSLLGELQYF. CDR3 DNA sequence: TGTGCCAGCAGTTTATTAGGCGAATTGCAGTATTTT.

V is TRBV10-3 and J is TRBJ2-6; D uncertain. The ends were cut back, 4 bases at V and 1 base at J, with 5 bases in the middle. This CDR3 spans 14 amino acids. The V gene's germline CDR1 is ENHRY and CDR2 SYGVKD. CDR3 sequence reads: CAISVISGANVLTF. In DNA form, the CDR3 reads TGTGCCATCAGTGTGATATCTGGGGCCAACGTCCTGACTTTC.